This T cell receptor (beta chain) was recorded in a study of blood T cell repertoires in COVID-19. TCRdb keeps only in-frame clones here, not all; method: immunoSEQ multiplex PCR. The table has some 9,200 clones, around 80% seen once; the top ten hold about 6.9%. This CDR3 is 15 amino acids long. Germline V gene lookup returns CDR1 SSHAT and CDR2 FNYEAQ (reference sequence). A remark on this clone: An end of the junction differs from the germline gene, which may be a read error.

Sequenced material: peripheral blood. The chain uses TRBV7-7 and TRBJ2-5; TRBD1 matches at 7 bases. This sequence was found in a man between 70 and 80 years old with active COVID-19. The CDR3 loop reads CASSPRGGGQETQYF. The CDR3 nucleotides are TGTGCTAGCAGCCCCAGAGGGGGCGGGCAAGAGACCCAGTACTTC.